This TCR beta chain was captured by sequencing in a study of neoadjuvant anti-PD-1 for oral cavity cancer. Overall study findings and caveats: Higher pretreatment blood Treg/Th17 ratios correlated with higher pretreatment blood and lower post-treatment tumor TCRbeta clonality.

The V gene's germline CDR1 is SGHRS and CDR2 YFSETQ. Trimming took 0 bases from V and 1 from J, leaving 5 bases between them. The CDR3 spans 14 residues. This clone was picked up a small number of times. Its specificity is unknown. Six replicates per PBMC sample, mostly from 450 to 600 ng of genomic DNA. The protocol was immunoSEQ multiplex PCR, while the TCRdb copy is restricted to in-frame clones and leaves out a portion. The sample holds over 65,000 clones, roughly nine tenths seen once. Sample time point: after neoadjuvant nivolumab, at surgical resection. This clonotype originated in a person between 40 and 79 years old with oral cavity squamous cell carcinoma. This chain links TRBV5-1 with TRBJ2-1; no firm D call. Sequencing used PBMCs, obtained after nivolumab (anti-PD-1) treatment. The CDR3 region has the DNA TGCGCCAGCAGCTTGGGAAAATCCTACAATGAGCAGTTCTTC. This codes for CASSLGKSYNEQFF.